The 28 T cell receptor beta chains below were found in one sample sequenced in a study of T cells after yellow fever vaccination. TCRdb called the 5' RACE reads again in MiXCR, with one record for every CDR3 protein. The data show approximately 150,000 distinct CDR3 sequences, roughly 6.2% seen once. Sequenced material: CD4+ T cells sorted from PBMCs, taken on the day of the first yellow fever vaccination. The receptors come from a man younger than 35 who received the YFV17D yellow fever vaccine.

At least ten counts were recorded for this clonotype. This sequence joins TRBV5-1 and TRBJ2-1; 8 bases align to TRBD1. In germline, CDR1 is SGHRS, CDR2 YFSETQ. Trimming cost V 3 bases and J 2 bases; bases outside gene matches: 4. The CDR3 has 15 residues. CDR3 amino acids: CASSSFRGPYNEQFF. In DNA form, the CDR3 reads TGCGCCAGCAGCTCCTTCAGGGGGCCCTACAATGAGCAGTTCTTC.

This clonotype was found many times. This chain connects TRBV2 to TRBJ1-1; D gene uncertain. The CDR3 runs to 12 residues. Trimming cost V 8 bases and J 3 bases, with 10 bases left between them. Per the germline V gene, CDR1 is SNHLY and CDR2 is FYNNEI. The CDR3 is CASSDGYTEAFF. CDR3 DNA sequence: TGTGCCAGCTCGGACGGCTACACTGAAGCTTTCTTT. The variable domain in full, with the rest retrieved from reference TRBV2 and TRBJ1-1, is EPEVTQTPSHQVTQMGQEVILRCVPISNHLYFYWYRQILGQKVEFLVSFYNNEISEKSEIFDDQFSVERPDGSNFTLKIRSTKLEDSAMYFCASSDGYTEAFFGQGTRLTVV.

The chain couples TRBV6-2 or TRBV6-3 to TRBJ1-1; no firm D call. V dropped 6 bases and J dropped 1 base, with 12 bases sitting between them. The germline V gene encodes CDR1 MNHEY and CDR2 SVGEGT. The CDR3 totals 14 residues. This CDR3 is CASRPSGSNTEAFF. CDR3 bases: TGTGCCAGCAGGCCCTCGGGGTCGAACACTGAAGCTTTCTTT.

The gene calls are TRBV5-4 and TRBJ2-1; 12 bases match TRBD2. The CDR3 length is 14 residues. V was clipped by 4 bases and J by 4 bases; unmatched bases: 0. CDR1 and CDR2 (germline): SGHNT, YYREEE (reference sequence). DNA for the CDR3: TGTGCCAGCAGCGGACTAGCGGGGTACAATGAGCAGTTCTTC. Protein sequence: CASSGLAGYNEQFF.

This rearrangement joins TRBV5-1 to TRBJ2-4; 8 positions agree with TRBD2. This CDR3 contains 14 residues. V lost 6 bases and J lost 7; bases outside the gene matches: 9. Germline CDR1 reads SGHRS; CDR2 reads YFSETQ. CDR3 amino acids: CASNPGGAGNIQYF. CDR3 nucleotide sequence: TGCGCCAGCAACCCGGGGGGGGCTGGGAACATTCAGTACTTC.

This clonotype was counted only a few times. The chain has TRBV10-3 and TRBJ2-3, with TRBD2 matching 10 bases. The CDR3 has 17 amino acids. V was clipped by 2 bases and J by 2 bases; unmatched bases: 7. Germline lookup yields CDR1 ENHRY and CDR2 SYGVKD. CDR3 protein: CAISENQRGGYTDTQYF. CDR3 DNA: TGTGCCATCAGTGAGAACCAGCGGGGGGGTTACACAGATACGCAGTATTTT.

In this sample, this clonotype turned up many times. The rearrangement links TRBV6-5 to TRBJ1-2; the D gene is possibly TRBD1 (5 bases). The V gene's germline CDR1 is MNHEY and CDR2 SVGAGI. Trimming cost V 0 bases and J 2 bases, with 16 bases left between them. This CDR3 spans 17 amino acids. The CDR3 DNA sequence: TGTGCCAGCAGTTACTCAGGGGCTGAAGGGGCCAACTATGGCTACACCTTC. This codes for CASSYSGAEGANYGYTF.

In this sample, this clonotype turned up a few times. The genes are TRBV4-3 and TRBJ1-5; D ambiguous. Germline-derived CDR1 and CDR2 are LGHNA and YSLEER. Trimming removed 0 bases at V and 6 bases at J, with 6 bases between. The CDR3 runs 13 residues. CDR3 in amino acids: CASSQDKAQPQHF. The CDR3 nucleotides are TGCGCCAGCAGCCAAGATAAGGCTCAGCCCCAGCATTTT.

The gene calls are TRBV4-1 and TRBJ2-5, with unresolved D. V dropped 3 bases and J dropped 1 base, with 6 bases sitting between them. Germline V gene data show CDR1 as MGHRA and CDR2 as YSYEKL. CDR3 length: 13 residues. CDR3 nucleotide sequence: TGCGCCAGCAGCCAGTGGGGCCAAGAGACCCAGTACTTC. Its protein is CASSQWGQETQYF.

The sample holds many counts of this clonotype. The chain couples TRBV5-1 to TRBJ2-4; D possibly corresponds to TRBD1 (6 bases). The CDR3 spans 15 residues. The V end lost 1 base, the J end lost 5 bases, and 13 bases lay between the germline ends. Germline V gives CDR1 SGHRS, CDR2 YFSETQ. CDR3 amino acids: CASSLSGAMENIQYF. The CDR3 nucleotides read TGCGCCAGCAGCTTGTCAGGGGCTATGGAAAACATTCAGTACTTC.

The sample holds many counts of this clonotype. The chain is built from TRBV4-3 and TRBJ2-5; 9 nucleotides align to TRBD2. Trimming took 0 bases from V and 6 from J; bases not matched to a gene: 5. Germline assignment: CDR1 LGHNA and CDR2 YSLEER. The CDR3 is made up of 15 amino acids. CDR3 nucleotides: TGCGCCAGCAGCCAAGACTTAGCGGGGGTGAAGACCCAGTACTTC. Its translation is CASSQDLAGVKTQYF.

The chain is built from TRBV25-1 and TRBJ2-3; D unresolved. Trimming took 0 bases from V and 4 from J, leaving 8 bases between them. Germline V gene sequence: CDR1 MGHDK, CDR2 SYGVNS. CDR3 length: 14 residues. As DNA, the CDR3 is TGTGCCAGCAGTGAATATATTCGGGCAGATACGCAGTATTTT. Translation gives CASSEYIRADTQYF.

This clonotype was observed at least ten times. The rearrangement uses TRBV12-3 or TRBV12-4 and TRBJ1-2; the D is unclear. V dropped 4 bases and J dropped 5 bases, with 5 bases sitting between them. This CDR3 is 11 amino acids long. CDR3: CASSSGYGYTF. The CDR3 DNA reads as TGTGCCAGCAGTTCGGGGTATGGCTACACCTTC.

This chain links TRBV6-5 with TRBJ2-7, with D tentatively TRBD2 (6 bases). V was pared by 2 bases and J by 5 bases, with 13 bases between. The CDR3 runs to 14 residues. Germline V lookup: CDR1 MNHEY, CDR2 SVGAGI. The CDR3 sequence: CASSYGGGTDEQYV. CDR3 DNA sequence: TGTGCCAGCAGTTACGGTGGAGGGACCGACGAGCAGTACGTC.

J is TRBJ2-3 and V is TRBV5-1; 16 bases map to TRBD2. Germline V lookup: CDR1 SGHRS, CDR2 YFSETQ. The CDR3 is made up of 17 amino acids. V gave up 4 bases and J gave up 6 bases; unmatched junction bases: 8. CDR3 DNA: TGCGCCAGCAGCCTCGGGACTAGCGGGGGGGCCATGGATACGCAGTATTTT. Residues: CASSLGTSGGAMDTQYF.

This clonotype was observed a few times. The genes are TRBV4-1 and TRBJ2-3; weak D call: TRBD2 (7 bases). V was shortened by 2 bases and J by 1 base, with 28 bases between the two germline ends. Germline V gives CDR1 MGHRA, CDR2 YSYEKL. The CDR3 length is 21 residues. Here the CDR3 reads CASSQTRRGAGEWAGTDTQYF. Written as DNA, the CDR3 is TGCGCCAGCAGCCAAACCCGCCGGGGGGCTGGGGAATGGGCTGGCACAGATACGCAGTATTTT.

This clonotype showed up many times. Here the CDR3 reads CASSPDRGLSDSPLHF. The CDR3 DNA sequence: TGCGCCAGCAGCCCTGACAGGGGGCTGAGCGATTCACCCCTCCACTTT. The chain combines TRBV5-1 with TRBJ1-6; 10 positions agree with TRBD1. This CDR3 has 16 residues. After removal of 4 bases from V and 8 bases from J, the junction contained 9 bases not matched to a gene. The germline gives CDR1 SGHRS, CDR2 YFSETQ. The entire variable domain, with the rest obtained from reference TRBV5-1 and TRBJ1-6, is as follows: KAGVTQTPRYLIKTRGQQVTLSCSPISGHRSVSWYQQTPGQGLQFLFEYFSETQRNKGNFPGRFSGRQFSNSRSEMNVSTLELGDSALYLCASSPDRGLSDSPLHFGNGTRLTVT.

The chain joins TRBV18 to TRBJ1-2, with TRBD1 as a possible D gene (5 bases). Trimming stripped 6 bases from V and 7 bases from J, with 18 bases between. Germline-derived CDR1 and CDR2 are KGHSH and LQKENI. The CDR3 spans 14 residues. The CDR3 DNA reads TGTGCCAGCTCCACGGCGGGAGCTCAGGGTGGCTACACCTTC. This gives the protein CASSTAGAQGGYTF.

This clonotype appeared a few times. The chain carries TRBV7-2 and TRBJ2-1; TRBD2 aligns across 9 bases. The germline gives CDR1 SGHTA, CDR2 FQGNSA. The CDR3 loop spans 18 amino acids. Unmatched junction bases numbered 13, after V lost 0 bases and J lost 7 bases. The CDR3 bases are TGTGCCAGCAGCTTAGCGGCGCGGGGGGGCGTCTCCAATAATGAGCAGTTCTTC. It encodes CASSLAARGGVSNNEQFF.

The rearrangement joins TRBV5-1 to TRBJ1-2; D is perhaps TRBD1 (6 bases). CDR1 is SGHRS, CDR2 YFSETQ, per germline. This CDR3 region has 16 residues. V was clipped by 0 bases and J by 7 bases, with 19 bases between them. Written as DNA, the CDR3 is TGCGCCAGCAGCTTGGAGGCCCCCCCAGGGGTGGGTGGCTACACCTTC. Its translation is CASSLEAPPGVGGYTF.

The sample holds many counts of this clonotype. The chain joins TRBV5-1 to TRBJ2-5, with D perhaps TRBD1 or TRBD2 (5 bases each). V dropped 2 bases and J dropped 7 bases, with 24 bases sitting between them. The CDR3 is 17 residues long. The germline CDR1 and CDR2 sequences are SGHRS and YFSETQ. This CDR3 is CASSLPLPAGTDMTQYF. CDR3 nucleotide sequence: TGCGCCAGCAGCTTACCCCTCCCTGCCGGGACGGACATGACCCAGTACTTC.

This clonotype was seen many times. The chain combines TRBV24-1 with TRBJ2-1; 9 nucleotides match TRBD2. This CDR3 has 16 amino acids. Germline CDR1 reads KGHDR; CDR2 reads SFDVKD. V lost 4 bases and J lost 4; bases outside the gene matches: 7. CDR3 sequence reads: CATSDSIAGVYNEQFF. The CDR3, as DNA: TGTGCCACCAGTGACTCCATAGCGGGGGTATACAATGAGCAGTTCTTC.

The rearrangement joins TRBV5-1 to TRBJ2-2, with 10 bases identical to TRBD1. In germline, CDR1 is SGHRS, CDR2 YFSETQ. Unmatched junction bases numbered 6, after V lost 4 bases and J lost 6 bases. The length of the CDR3 is 15 residues. The CDR3 loop is CASSHRDRGSGELFF. The CDR3 DNA sequence: TGCGCCAGCAGCCACCGGGACAGGGGATCCGGGGAGCTGTTTTTT. Variable domain in full (rest from reference TRBV5-1 and TRBJ2-2): KAGVTQTPRYLIKTRGQQVTLSCSPISGHRSVSWYQQTPGQGLQFLFEYFSETQRNKGNFPGRFSGRQFSNSRSEMNVSTLELGDSALYLCASSHRDRGSGELFFGEGSRLTVL.

A few counts support this clonotype. The genes are TRBV5-6 and TRBJ1-1, with a tentative D call TRBD1 (5 bases). The CDR3 loop spans 14 amino acids. Trimming took 0 bases from V and 4 from J, leaving 10 bases between them. The germline V gene has CDR1 SGHDT and CDR2 YYEEEE. The CDR3: CASSLGQQATEAFF. Here the CDR3 DNA reads TGTGCCAGCAGCTTGGGACAGCAGGCCACTGAAGCTTTCTTT.

This clonotype occurred many times. This sequence joins TRBV4-1 and TRBJ2-3, with 13 bases identical to TRBD2. The germline V gene encodes CDR1 MGHRA and CDR2 YSYEKL. This CDR3 comprises 15 residues. The V segment lost 4 bases and the J segment 5 bases; nucleotides outside the gene matches: 3. The CDR3 loop is CASSRGLAGVDTQYF. Here the CDR3 DNA reads TGCGCCAGCAGCCGAGGACTAGCGGGGGTAGATACGCAGTATTTT.

This clonotype was picked up a small number of times. This chain connects TRBV4-1 to TRBJ1-3, with 8 bases matching TRBD1. Trimming took 3 bases from V and 0 from J; bases not matched to a gene: 22. The CDR3 is 22 residues long. Germline V gene sequence: CDR1 MGHRA, CDR2 YSYEKL. CDR3 in DNA: TGCGCCAGCAGCCATCCCCAAGCCCCCCTGGGACAGGCAACGCCCTCTGGAAACACCATATATTTT. Residues: CASSHPQAPLGQATPSGNTIYF.

This clonotype has ten or more counts. This chain joins TRBV4-2 and TRBJ1-3; 8 nucleotides line up with TRBD1. The trim removed 6 bases at V and 2 bases at J, leaving 9 bases unmatched. The germline V gene encodes CDR1 LGHNA and CDR2 YNFKEQ. This CDR3 spans 16 amino acids. The CDR3: CASSLTGEGAGNTIYF. CDR3 nucleotides: TGTGCCAGCAGTCTGACAGGGGAAGGGGCTGGAAACACCATATATTTT.

The chain carries TRBV7-2 and TRBJ2-7; D ambiguous. V was clipped by 4 bases and J by 3 bases, with 10 bases between them. This CDR3 is 13 amino acids long. Germline V CDR1 and CDR2: SGHTA, FQGNSA. CDR3 amino acids: CASSSYFGYEQYF. CDR3 DNA sequence: TGTGCCAGCAGCTCATACTTCGGCTACGAGCAGTACTTC.